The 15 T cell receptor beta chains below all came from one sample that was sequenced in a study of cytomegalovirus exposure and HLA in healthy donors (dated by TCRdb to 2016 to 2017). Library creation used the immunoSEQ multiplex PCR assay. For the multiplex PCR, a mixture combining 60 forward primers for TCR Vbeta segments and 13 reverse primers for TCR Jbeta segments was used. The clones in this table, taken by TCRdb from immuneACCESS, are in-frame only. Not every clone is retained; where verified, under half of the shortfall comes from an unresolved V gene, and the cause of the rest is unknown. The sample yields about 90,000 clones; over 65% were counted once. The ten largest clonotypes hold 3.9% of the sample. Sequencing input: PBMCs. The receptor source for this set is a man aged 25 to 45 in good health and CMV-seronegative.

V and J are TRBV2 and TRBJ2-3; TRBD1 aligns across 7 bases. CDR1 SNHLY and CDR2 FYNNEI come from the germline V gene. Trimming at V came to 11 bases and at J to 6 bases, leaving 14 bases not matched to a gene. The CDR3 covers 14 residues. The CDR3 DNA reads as TGTGCCTTTTGGGACAGTTTTGTTTCGGATACGCAGTATTTT. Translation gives CAFWDSFVSDTQYF. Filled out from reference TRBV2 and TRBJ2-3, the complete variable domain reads EPEVTQTPSHQVTQMGQEVILRCVPISNHLYFYWYRQILGQKVEFLVSFYNNEISEKSEIFDDQFSVERPDGSNFTLKIRSTKLEDSAMYFCAFWDSFVSDTQYFGPGTRLTVL.

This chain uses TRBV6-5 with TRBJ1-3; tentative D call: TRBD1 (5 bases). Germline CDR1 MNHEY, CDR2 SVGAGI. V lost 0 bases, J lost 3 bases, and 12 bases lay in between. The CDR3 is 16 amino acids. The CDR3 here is CASSYSPGQIGNTIYF. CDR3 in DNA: TGTGCCAGCAGTTACTCGCCCGGACAAATTGGAAACACCATATATTTT.

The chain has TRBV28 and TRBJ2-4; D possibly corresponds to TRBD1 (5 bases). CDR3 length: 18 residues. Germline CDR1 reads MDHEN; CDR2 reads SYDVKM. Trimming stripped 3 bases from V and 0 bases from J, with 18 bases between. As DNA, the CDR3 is TGTGCCAGCAGTTTGATAAATTTCAGGGTCCCAGCCAAAAACATTCAGTACTTC. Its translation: CASSLINFRVPAKNIQYF. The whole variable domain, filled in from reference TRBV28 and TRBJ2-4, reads DVKVTQSSRYLVKRTGEKVFLECVQDMDHENMFWYRQDPGLGLRLIYFSYDVKMKEKGDIPEGYSVSREKKERFSLILESASTNQTSMYLCASSLINFRVPAKNIQYFGAGTRLSVL.

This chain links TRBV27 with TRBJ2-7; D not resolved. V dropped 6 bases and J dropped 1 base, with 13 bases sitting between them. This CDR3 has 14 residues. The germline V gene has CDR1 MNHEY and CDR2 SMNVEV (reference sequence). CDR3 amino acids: CASSPLPKSYEQYF. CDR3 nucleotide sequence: TGTGCCAGCAGCCCACTTCCGAAGTCCTACGAGCAGTACTTC.

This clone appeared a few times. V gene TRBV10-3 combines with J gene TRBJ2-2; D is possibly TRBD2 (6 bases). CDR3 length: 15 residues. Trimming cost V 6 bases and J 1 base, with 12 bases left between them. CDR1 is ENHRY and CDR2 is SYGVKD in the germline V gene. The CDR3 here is CAIRIGTLNTGELFF. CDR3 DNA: TGTGCCATCAGGATCGGGACTTTGAACACCGGGGAGCTGTTTTTT.

This chain's CDR3 is CSVRQAAQETQYF. The CDR3, as DNA: TGCAGCGTTCGGCAGGCTGCCCAAGAGACCCAGTACTTC. The chain joins TRBV29-1 to TRBJ2-5; D uncertain. Germline CDR1 and CDR2: SQVTM and ANQGSEA. CDR3 length: 13 residues. The V end lost 5 bases, the J end lost 1 base, and 11 bases lay between the germline ends. Using reference TRBV29-1 and TRBJ2-5 for the parts outside the CDR3, the full variable domain is SAVISQKPSRDICQRGTSLTIQCQVDSQVTMMFWYRQQPGQSLTLIATANQGSEATYESGFVIDKFPISRPNLTFSTLTVSNMSPEDSSIYLCSVRQAAQETQYFGPGTRLLVL.

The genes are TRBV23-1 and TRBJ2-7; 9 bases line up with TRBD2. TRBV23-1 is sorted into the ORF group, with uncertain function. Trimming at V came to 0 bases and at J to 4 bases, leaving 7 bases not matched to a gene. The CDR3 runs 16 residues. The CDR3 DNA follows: TGCGCCAGCAGTCAATCCCAGCGGGAGGCTCGGTACGAGCAGTACTTC. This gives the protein CASSQSQREARYEQYF.

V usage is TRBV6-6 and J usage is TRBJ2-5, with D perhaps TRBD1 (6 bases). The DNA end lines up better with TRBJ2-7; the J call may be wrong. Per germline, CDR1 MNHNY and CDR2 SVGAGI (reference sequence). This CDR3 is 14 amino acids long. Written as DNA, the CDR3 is TGTGCCAGCGGGAACAGGGCGTTCTCCTACGAGCAGTACTTC. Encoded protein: CASGNRAFSYEQYF.

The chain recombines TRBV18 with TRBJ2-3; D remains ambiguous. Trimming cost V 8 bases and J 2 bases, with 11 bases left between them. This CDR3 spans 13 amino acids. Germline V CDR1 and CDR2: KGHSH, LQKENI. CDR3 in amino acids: CASTVTATDTQYF. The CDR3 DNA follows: TGTGCCAGCACCGTAACAGCCACAGATACGCAGTATTTT.

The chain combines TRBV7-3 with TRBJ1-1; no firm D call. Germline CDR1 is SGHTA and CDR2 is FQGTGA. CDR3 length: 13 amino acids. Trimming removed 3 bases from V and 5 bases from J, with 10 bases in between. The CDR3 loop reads CASSFLGVTEAFF. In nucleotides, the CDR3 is TGTGCCAGCAGCTTCCTCGGGGTGACTGAAGCTTTCTTT.

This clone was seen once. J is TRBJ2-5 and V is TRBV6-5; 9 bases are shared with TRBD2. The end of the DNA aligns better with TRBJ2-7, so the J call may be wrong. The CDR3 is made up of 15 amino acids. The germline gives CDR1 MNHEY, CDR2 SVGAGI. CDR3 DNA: TGTGCCAGCAGTTTGCGGGGGGGGCCGAGCTACGAGCAGTACTTC. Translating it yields CASSLRGGPSYEQYF.

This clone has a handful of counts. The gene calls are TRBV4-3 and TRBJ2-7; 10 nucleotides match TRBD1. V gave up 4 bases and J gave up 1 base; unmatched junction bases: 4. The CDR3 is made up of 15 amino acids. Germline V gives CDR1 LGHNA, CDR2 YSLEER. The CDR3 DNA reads TGCGCCAGCAGCCTTGGGACAGGGGAATCCTACGAGCAGTACTTC. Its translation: CASSLGTGESYEQYF.

The CDR3, as DNA: TGTGCCAGCAGCCGAGGGACATACCCCTACGAGCAGTACTTC. As protein: CASSRGTYPYEQYF. This rearrangement joins TRBV5-5 to TRBJ2-7; TRBD1 is a possible D gene (6 bases). V shed 4 bases and J shed 2 bases, with 13 bases lying between them. From germline, CDR1 is SGHKS and CDR2 YYEKEE (reference sequence). This CDR3 region has 14 residues.

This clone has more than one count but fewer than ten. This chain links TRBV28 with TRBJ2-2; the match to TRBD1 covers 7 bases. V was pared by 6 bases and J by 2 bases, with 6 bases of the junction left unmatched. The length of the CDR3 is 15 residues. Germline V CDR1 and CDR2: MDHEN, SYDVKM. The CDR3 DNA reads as TGTGCCAGCAGAAGGGACAGCCAAAACACCGGGGAGCTGTTTTTT. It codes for CASRRDSQNTGELFF.

The CDR3 protein is CASSIIPGDSVNEKLFF. Here the CDR3 DNA reads TGTGCCAGCAGCATTATCCCTGGGGACAGTGTTAATGAAAAACTGTTTTTT. V gene TRBV7-9 combines with J gene TRBJ1-4, with 7 bases matching TRBD1. With 5 bases clipped from V and 4 bases from J, the junction kept 13 bases outside the gene matches. From germline, CDR1 is SEHNR and CDR2 FQNEAQ (reference sequence). The CDR3 is 17 residues long.